The 5 T cell receptor beta chains below all came from one sample that was sequenced in a study of T cells after yellow fever vaccination. TCRdb reanalysed the 5' RACE reads using MiXCR and keeps one entry per CDR3 protein. The sample consists of more than 350,000 distinct CDR3 sequences, 11% of them appearing once. This specimen was PBMCs, taken on the day of the first yellow fever vaccination. The origin of the receptors is a man aged 18 to 29 who received the YFV17D yellow fever vaccine.

In its sample, this clonotype ranks as medium-sized. This chain joins TRBV5-1 and TRBJ1-6, with D tentatively TRBD1 (5 bases). CDR1 SGHRS and CDR2 YFSETQ come from the germline V gene. V lost 0 bases and J lost 8, with 12 bases in between. The CDR3 runs to 15 residues. CDR3: CASSLGDRLYSPLHF. As DNA, the CDR3 is TGCGCCAGCAGCTTGGGGGACCGCCTGTATTCACCCCTCCACTTT.

V and J are TRBV15 and TRBJ2-1; the D gene is possibly TRBD2 (6 bases). V lost 6 bases, J lost 2 bases, and 11 bases lay in between. This CDR3 is 14 amino acids long. CDR1 and CDR2 (germline): LNHNV, YYDKDF (reference sequence). Here the CDR3 DNA reads TGTGCCACCAGGTCTAGCGAAGCCTACAATGAGCAGTTCTTC. Translated, it gives CATRSSEAYNEQFF.

The rearrangement uses TRBV19 and TRBJ1-6, with 7 bases that match TRBD1. This CDR3 has 15 residues. V trimming: 3 bases; J trimming: 7 bases; junction bases outside the gene matches: 6. The germline gives CDR1 LNHDA, CDR2 SQIVND (reference sequence). CDR3 bases: TGTGCCAGTAGTATGGGGGACAGCCGCAATTCACCCCTCCACTTT. This gives the protein CASSMGDSRNSPLHF.

There are a few counts of this clonotype. This rearrangement joins TRBV6-2 or TRBV6-3 to TRBJ1-1, with a possible D match to TRBD1 (5 bases). Germline values: CDR1 MNHEY, CDR2 SVGEGT. V gave up 6 bases and J gave up 6 bases, with 14 bases separating them. The CDR3 consists of 13 residues. The CDR3 region has the DNA TGTGCCAGCAGCCGGGGCAGGTTGGCTGAAGCTTTCTTT. It codes for CASSRGRLAEAFF.

At least ten counts were recorded for this clonotype. This chain's CDR3 is CASSHSGQGSGDEQYF. CDR3 nucleotide sequence: TGTGCCAGCTCTCACAGTGGACAGGGGAGCGGGGACGAGCAGTACTTC. The chain recombines TRBV18 with TRBJ2-7; 9 nucleotides agree with TRBD1. Germline loops: CDR1 KGHSH, CDR2 LQKENI. This CDR3 spans 16 amino acids. The J segment lost 5 bases and the V segment lost 6 bases, leaving 14 bases of the junction unmatched.